The next 16 T cell receptor beta chains were all read from a single sample in a study of blood T cell repertoires in COVID-19. TCRdb's table, derived via immunoSEQ multiplex PCR, lists solely in-frame clones and lacks some. Of around 250,000 clones listed, 85% to 90% were seen once; the top ten hold around 3.6%. The sample consisted of peripheral blood. The receptors come from a man aged 18 to 30 with active or convalescent COVID-19.

Written as DNA, the CDR3 is TGCGCCAGCAGTGAGTCTAGCGAACTAAGACTTTCTAGCACAGATACGCAGTATTTT. This translates into CASSESSELRLSSTDTQYF. V is TRBV10-1 and J is TRBJ2-3; tentatively, D is TRBD2 (5 bases). V was cut by 0 bases and J by 0 bases, with 19 bases left in between. The CDR3 runs 19 residues. Germline V lookup: CDR1 WNHNN, CDR2 SYGVQD (reference sequence).

This rearrangement joins TRBV29-1 to TRBJ2-7, with 8 bases lining up with TRBD1. Trimming cost V 4 bases and J 6 bases; bases outside gene matches: 5. This CDR3 is built from 12 residues. Per the germline V gene, CDR1 is SQVTM and CDR2 is ANQGSEA. The CDR3 protein is CSVAPTGVEQYF. DNA for the CDR3: TGCAGCGTTGCTCCGACAGGGGTCGAGCAGTACTTC.

The V and J genes are TRBV28 and TRBJ1-3, with 7 nucleotides matching TRBD1. The V and J ends lost 10 bases and 9 bases, in that order; junction bases with no gene match: 12. Germline assignment: CDR1 MDHEN and CDR2 SYDVKM. This CDR3 is built from 13 residues. The CDR3 sequence is CATYGQVRGTIYF. CDR3 DNA sequence: TGTGCCACATATGGACAGGTACGAGGCACCATATATTTT. Filled out from reference TRBV28 and TRBJ1-3, the complete variable domain reads DVKVTQSSRYLVKRTGEKVFLECVQDMDHENMFWYRQDPGLGLRLIYFSYDVKMKEKGDIPEGYSVSREKKERFSLILESASTNQTSMYLCATYGQVRGTIYFGEGSWLTVV.

The J gene is TRBJ2-6, the V gene TRBV21-1; the listed D gene, TRBD2, was not tested against the DNA. TRBV21-1 is a documented pseudogene. There are 19 residues in the CDR3. The CDR3 region is CASKKPGLAPTSGANVLTF. The CDR3 nucleotides read TGTGCCAGCAAGAAACCGGGACTAGCGCCAACCTCTGGGGCCAACGTCCTGACTTTC.

This sequence joins TRBV27 and TRBJ1-5; D perhaps matches TRBD1 (6 bases). The CDR3 spans 18 residues. Looked up from germline, CDR1 is MNHEY and CDR2 is SMNVEV (reference sequence). The V end was cut by 5 bases, the J end by 0 bases, with 20 bases between. The CDR3 DNA is TGTGCCAGCAGTCCCGGGACAACACAAGGATATAGCAATCAGCCCCAGCATTTT. The encoded protein is CASSPGTTQGYSNQPQHF.

The count of this clone is one. This rearrangement joins TRBV3-1 (or the pseudogene TRBV3-2) to TRBJ2-3; 8 bases align to TRBD2. The germline V gene has CDR1 LGHDT and CDR2 YNNKEL (reference sequence). This CDR3 comprises 16 residues. V was clipped by 2 bases and J by 2 bases; unmatched bases: 6. The CDR3 protein is CASSQTSGGTTDTQYF. CDR3 sequence (DNA): TGTGCCAGCAGCCAAACAAGCGGGGGCACCACAGATACGCAGTATTTT.

V gene TRBV4-2 combines with J gene TRBJ2-3, with 7 nucleotides matching TRBD2. CDR1 LGHNA and CDR2 YNFKEQ come from the germline V gene. The V segment lost 1 base and the J segment 2 bases; nucleotides outside the gene matches: 3. This CDR3 is built from 15 residues. The CDR3 loop reads CASSQGLADTDTQYF. The CDR3 DNA reads TGTGCCAGCAGCCAAGGCCTAGCGGACACAGATACGCAGTATTTT.

The chain is built from TRBV28 and TRBJ2-1; TRBD1 might be the D (5 bases). V was cut by 6 bases and J by 8 bases, with 20 bases left in between. Germline values: CDR1 MDHEN, CDR2 SYDVKM. The CDR3 sequence is 15 residues long. The CDR3 DNA reads as TGTGCCAGCAGAGGGGAAGACAGCCTGACGGATGAGCAGTTCTTC. Translating gives CASRGEDSLTDEQFF.

This clone has a handful of counts. The V and J genes are TRBV6-2 or TRBV6-3 and TRBJ2-2; D is unresolved. V lost 1 base to trimming and J lost 6 bases, with 9 bases between them. Germline-derived CDR1 and CDR2 are MNHEY and SVGEGT. The CDR3 totals 14 residues. DNA of the CDR3: TGTGCCAGCAGTTACTTCGATGGCCCCGGGGAGCTGTTTTTT. Protein product: CASSYFDGPGELFF.

In this sample, this clone turned up a few times. The chain combines TRBV6-6 with TRBJ1-5, with D possibly matching TRBD1 (6 bases). V gave up 5 bases and J gave up 0 bases, with 23 bases separating them. There are 19 residues in the CDR3. Germline V gives CDR1 MNHNY, CDR2 SVGAGI (reference sequence). In DNA, the CDR3 is TGTGCCAGCAGTCCCGGGACACGCGATTCTTCTTATAGCAATCAGCCCCAGCATTTT. Amino acid sequence: CASSPGTRDSSYSNQPQHF.

This clone was found once. J is TRBJ1-1 and V is TRBV5-8; D gene ambiguous. The V end lost 4 bases, the J end lost 1 base, and 11 bases lay between the germline ends. This CDR3 is 14 amino acids long. Germline V gene lookup returns CDR1 SGHTS and CDR2 YDEGEE. Here the CDR3 reads CASSLSGSNTEAFF. CDR3 sequence (DNA): TGTGCCAGCAGCCTCAGTGGTTCGAACACTGAAGCTTTCTTT. Based on the CDR3 plus reference TRBV5-8 and TRBJ1-1, the full variable domain is EAGVTQSPTHLIKTRGQQATLRCSPISGHTSVYWYQQALGLGLQFLLWYDEGEERNRGNFPPRFSGRQFPNYSSELNVNALELEDSALYLCASSLSGSNTEAFFGQGTRLTVV.

The chain has TRBV19 and TRBJ1-2; D may be TRBD1 (5 bases). This CDR3 spans 13 amino acids. V lost 3 bases, J lost 8 bases, and 13 bases lay in between. Germline CDR1 is LNHDA and CDR2 is SQIVND (reference sequence). Here the CDR3 DNA reads TGTGCCAGTAGTATCGCCAGGGAGGAAGGCTACACCTTC. Amino acid sequence: CASSIAREEGYTF.

The V call is TRBV7-6, the J call TRBJ2-3; D remains unclear. The germline V gene encodes CDR1 SGHVS and CDR2 FNYEAQ. V was cut by 2 bases and J by 2 bases, with 5 bases left in between. The length of the CDR3 is 13 residues. The CDR3 spells CASSLIFTDTQYF. CDR3 DNA: TGTGCCAGCAGCTTAATCTTCACAGATACGCAGTATTTT.

For this clone: The junction and the germline gene differ at one end; a read error may be behind it. CDR3 coding DNA: TGTGCCAGCAGCCCCGGGTCTTATCTACCGATTAACTTC. It encodes CASSPGSYLPINF. The rearrangement links TRBV7-2 to TRBJ1-2; D is unclear. Germline assignment: CDR1 SGHTA and CDR2 FQGNSA. There are 13 residues in the CDR3.

The chain joins TRBV7-9 to TRBJ2-1, with TRBD1 as a possible D gene (6 bases). The V end was cut by 5 bases, the J end by 6 bases, with 26 bases between. The germline CDR1 and CDR2 sequences are SEHNR and FQNEAQ (reference sequence). The CDR3 covers 18 residues. CDR3 loop: CASSRESYRTASGNEQFF. CDR3 in DNA: TGTGCCAGCAGCCGCGAATCCTATAGGACAGCGTCGGGCAATGAGCAGTTCTTC.

V and J are TRBV19 and TRBJ2-1; D call uncertain. The V gene lost 5 bases and the J gene lost 7 bases, with 18 bases spanning the gap. Germline assignment: CDR1 LNHDA and CDR2 SQIVND (reference sequence). CDR3 length: 15 residues. CDR3 nucleotides: TGTGCCAGTAGTCCCACCCCCGCGGATGGGAATGAGCAGTTCTTC. This translates into CASSPTPADGNEQFF.